The 18 T cell receptor beta chains below all came from one sample that was sequenced in a study of cytomegalovirus exposure and HLA in healthy donors (dated by TCRdb to about 2017). The method behind the library was the immunoSEQ multiplex PCR assay. A mixture of 60 forward primers for TCR Vbeta segments and 13 reverse primers for TCR Jbeta segments was used in the multiplex PCR. The table comes from immuneACCESS by way of TCRdb, which keeps in-frame sequences with V and J called. Part of the clones is missing from these tables; in studies checked, under half for an unresolved V gene and the rest for unknown reasons. This sample has 200,000 to 250,000 clones in its table, and about 84% of those were observed once. 1.3% of the sample is in the top ten clones. Sample: PBMCs. The receptors derive from a human donor in good health.

The chain is built from TRBV14 and TRBJ2-1; D unresolved. The CDR3 spans 12 residues. Per the germline V gene, CDR1 is SGHDN and CDR2 is FVKESK. Trimming pared 6 bases from V and 6 bases from J, leaving 9 bases between. The CDR3 protein is CASSGTPNEQFF. The CDR3 bases are TGTGCCAGCAGTGGCACCCCCAATGAGCAGTTCTTC.

The chain recombines TRBV7-8 with TRBJ2-1; 12 bases line up with TRBD1. Germline trimming cut 0 bases from V and 4 bases from J; bases unmatched to any gene: 16. CDR1 is SGHVS and CDR2 is FQNEAQ in the germline V gene. The CDR3 length is 21 residues. CDR3 nucleotides: TGTGCCAGCAGCTTAGCAGGGGGACAGGGGGCGAGTTATACGTTATACAATGAGCAGTTCTTC. Its protein product is CASSLAGGQGASYTLYNEQFF.

The gene calls are TRBV2 and TRBJ2-1; D not certain. Trimming stripped 7 bases from V and 4 bases from J, with 5 bases between. Germline values: CDR1 SNHLY, CDR2 FYNNEI. CDR3 length equals 11 residues. The CDR3 nucleotides are TGTGCCAGCAAGCCATACAATGAGCAGTTCTTC. It is translated as CASKPYNEQFF.

The chain recombines TRBV28 with TRBJ1-3; the match to TRBD1 covers 7 bases. The CDR3 consists of 15 residues. V was pared by 2 bases and J by 0 bases, with 1 base of the junction left unmatched. CDR1 is MDHEN and CDR2 is SYDVKM in the germline V gene. CDR3: CASSLGTASGNTIYF. The CDR3 region has the DNA TGTGCCAGCAGTTTAGGGACAGCCTCTGGAAACACCATATATTTT. Drawing the rest from reference TRBV28 and TRBJ1-3, the complete variable domain is DVKVTQSSRYLVKRTGEKVFLECVQDMDHENMFWYRQDPGLGLRLIYFSYDVKMKEKGDIPEGYSVSREKKERFSLILESASTNQTSMYLCASSLGTASGNTIYFGEGSWLTVV.

The chain uses TRBV7-9 and TRBJ2-5, with D unresolved. From germline, CDR1 is SEHNR and CDR2 FQNEAQ (reference sequence). V was trimmed by 2 bases and J by 1 base, leaving 5 bases between them. The CDR3 extends over 13 amino acids. CDR3 region: CASSLRSQETQYF. CDR3 sequence (DNA): TGTGCCAGCAGCTTACGCAGCCAAGAGACCCAGTACTTC.

The chain carries TRBV5-1 and TRBJ2-1, with 7 bases aligning to TRBD1. V shed 3 bases and J 8 bases; nucleotides not matched to a gene: 11. The CDR3 is made up of 15 amino acids. Germline CDR1 and CDR2: SGHRS and YFSETQ. The DNA of the CDR3 is TGCGCCAGCAGCTCCCGGGACAGTGCCCGGGATGAGCAGTTCTTC. Protein sequence: CASSSRDSARDEQFF. The full variable domain, its missing parts supplied by reference TRBV5-1 and TRBJ2-1, is KAGVTQTPRYLIKTRGQQVTLSCSPISGHRSVSWYQQTPGQGLQFLFEYFSETQRNKGNFPGRFSGRQFSNSRSEMNVSTLELGDSALYLCASSSRDSARDEQFFGPGTRLTVL.

The chain carries TRBV7-9 and TRBJ2-5; possible D gene TRBD2, 6 bases. The CDR3 runs to 15 residues. V dropped 1 base and J dropped 1 base, with 10 bases sitting between them. CDR1 and CDR2 from the germline V gene are SEHNR and FQNEAQ (reference sequence). CDR3 nucleotide sequence: TGTGCCAGCAGCTTAGTGGGGGGAGTCCAAGAGACCCAGTACTTC. This sequence encodes CASSLVGGVQETQYF.

The V gene is TRBV6-1, the J gene TRBJ2-5, with 8 positions matching TRBD1. The germline V gene encodes CDR1 MNHNS and CDR2 SASEGT. Trimming cost V 7 bases and J 3 bases; bases outside gene matches: 10. This CDR3 is built from 15 residues. The CDR3 DNA is TGTGCCAGCATAAAACGCGGACAGGGCAAAGAGACCCAGTACTTC. Its protein is CASIKRGQGKETQYF.

This chain uses TRBV7-9 with TRBJ2-3; D is possibly TRBD2 (6 bases). Germline-derived CDR1 and CDR2 are SEHNR and FQNEAQ (reference sequence). V was pared by 6 bases and J by 2 bases, with 12 bases between. The CDR3 contains 14 residues. CDR3 loop: CASRGGLVTDTQYF. In nucleotides, the CDR3 is TGTGCCAGCAGGGGGGGTTTAGTCACAGATACGCAGTATTTT.

The CDR3 reads CATSRDPGNTEAFF. The CDR3 region has the DNA TGTGCCACCAGCAGAGATCCGGGGAACACTGAAGCTTTCTTT. The gene calls are TRBV15 and TRBJ1-1; no clear D gene. V was cut by 0 bases and J by 1 base, with 6 bases left in between. This CDR3 comprises 14 residues. Per germline, CDR1 LNHNV and CDR2 YYDKDF (reference sequence).

V gene TRBV7-9 combines with J gene TRBJ2-1; 11 bases match TRBD2. The CDR3 totals 17 residues. Germline CDR1 is SEHNR and CDR2 is FQNEAQ (reference sequence). V lost 4 bases, J lost 3 bases, and 8 bases stayed unmatched. The chain's CDR3 is CASSSSGRRDDYNEQFF. The DNA of the CDR3 is TGTGCCAGCAGCTCTAGCGGGAGGAGAGATGACTACAATGAGCAGTTCTTC. The full variable domain, in which reference TRBV7-9 and TRBJ2-1 provide the parts outside the CDR3, is DTGVSQNPRHKITKRGQNVTFRCDPISEHNRLYWYRQTLGQGPEFLTYFQNEAQLEKSRLLSDRFSAERPKGSFSTLEIQRTEQGDSAMYLCASSSSGRRDDYNEQFFGPGTRLTVL.

The chain carries TRBV5-4 and TRBJ2-3; 10 nucleotides agree with TRBD2. The CDR3 is 17 residues long. V dropped 4 bases and J dropped 1; count of bases not matched to a gene: 9. Germline CDR1 reads SGHNT; CDR2 reads YYREEE (reference sequence). CDR3 loop: CASSPRASGSRTDTQYF. CDR3 DNA: TGTGCCAGCAGCCCTCGGGCTAGCGGGAGCCGCACAGATACGCAGTATTTT.

The CDR3 DNA is TGTGCCAGCAGGGTGACTAGCGGGAGCCACGAGCAGTACTTC. It encodes CASRVTSGSHEQYF. The chain joins TRBV5-4 to TRBJ2-7, with 12 nucleotides matching TRBD2. The V segment lost 5 bases and the J segment 5 bases; nucleotides outside the gene matches: 5. The CDR3 runs to 14 residues. Germline CDR1 SGHNT, CDR2 YYREEE (reference sequence).

About this clone itself: The limits of the CDR3 on the DNA are not certain, so only TCRdb's listed CDR3 is given. The rearrangement uses TRBV19 and TRBJ1-2; the listed D gene, TRBD1, was not tested against the DNA. Counting both end residues, the CDR3 totals 12 amino acids. Germline CDR1 LNHDA, CDR2 SQIVND (reference sequence). CDR3: CASSFGQGASTF.

This chain links TRBV10-3 with TRBJ1-2; 8 nucleotides line up with TRBD1. CDR3 size: 13 residues. Germline lookup yields CDR1 ENHRY and CDR2 SYGVKD. Trimming took 3 bases from V and 4 from J; bases not matched to a gene: 1. CDR3 residues: CAISDGTGYGYTF. The CDR3 DNA is TGTGCCATCAGTGACGGGACAGGCTATGGCTACACCTTC.

This chain links TRBV28 with TRBJ1-6; weak D call: TRBD1 (6 bases). Germline loops: CDR1 MDHEN, CDR2 SYDVKM. The CDR3 has 14 residues. Trimming took 7 bases from V and 6 from J, leaving 13 bases between them. The CDR3 reads CASTSGGLNSPLHF. CDR3 DNA: TGTGCCAGCACCTCGGGGGGGCTTAATTCACCCCTCCACTTT.

This chain connects TRBV29-1 to TRBJ2-7; 10 nucleotides match TRBD1. Losses at the gene ends were 4 bases for V and 0 bases for J; bases not matched to a gene: 3. Germline V CDR1 and CDR2: SQVTM, ANQGSEA. The CDR3 spans 14 residues. The CDR3 DNA is TGCAGCGTTGCATGGGACAGGGGCTCCTACGAGCAGTACTTC. Its protein product is CSVAWDRGSYEQYF.

The chain links TRBV6-5 to TRBJ2-1, with D perhaps TRBD1 (6 bases). Germline lookup yields CDR1 MNHEY and CDR2 SVGAGI. CDR3 length equals 13 residues. Trimming pared 9 bases from V and 6 bases from J, leaving 15 bases between. The CDR3 DNA sequence: TGTGCCAGTGCCGGGACAAAACTCAATGAGCAGTTCTTC. Encoded protein: CASAGTKLNEQFF.